A selection of T cell receptor beta chains follows, all from one sample in a study of T-cell reconstitution after alpha-beta-depleted transplantation in children. A single record per CDR3 protein comes from TCRdb applying MiXCR to the PCR reads. The sample has roughly 89,000 distinct CDR3 sequences, over 9% seen once. Sequences were derived from PBMCs from the stem cell graft donor, sampled from the stem cell graft. The receptors derive from a human donor who donated a stem cell graft to a child with inherited bone marrow failure. The CDR3 runs from the conserved cysteine through the conserved F or W. Each record gives: V gene, clone size, D gene, J gene, CDR3 DNA, CDR3 protein. The D gene is left open where the match is weak. Not every row has a clone size; where given, it reads once, few, many or a size class.

TRBV5-1	many	TRBD1	TRBJ2-5	TGCGCCAGCAGCTCGCTGAGCCTCGGGACAGGGCTAGAGACCCAGTACTTC	CASSSLSLGTGLETQYF
TRBV2	few	TRBD1	TRBJ2-7	TGTGCCAGCGGGGTAAGGACAGGGCCCTACGAGCAGTACTTC	CASGVRTGPYEQYF
TRBV29-1	many	.	TRBJ2-5	TGCAGCGGCTTAAGCAGTGGGGCGGAGACCCAGTACTTC	CSGLSSGAETQYF
TRBV4-3	many	TRBD1	TRBJ2-2	TGCGCCAGCAGCCCGACAGGGGGCGTACAAGGGGGGGAGCTGTTTTTT	CASSPTGGVQGGELFF
TRBV12-3/TRBV12-4	many	.	TRBJ1-1	TGTGCCAGCAGTTTGGGGGTAAAGCGAGCTTTCTTT	CASSLGVKRAFF
TRBV7-2	many	.	TRBJ2-2	TGTGCCAGCAGCTTAGTGCAACTCACCGGGGAGCTGTTTTTT	CASSLVQLTGELFF
TRBV28	.	.	TRBJ2-7	TGTGCTGCGGAGGGGCGCAGCGAGGAGCAGTACTTC	CAAEGRSEEQYF
TRBV24-1	many	.	TRBJ2-1	TGTGCCACCCTTAGCTCCTACAATGAGCAGTTCTTC	CATLSSYNEQFF
TRBV15	few	.	TRBJ2-1	TGTGCCACCAGCAGAGGGCGGGGCCCGTACAATGAGCAGTTCTTC	CATSRGRGPYNEQFF
TRBV5-5	.	.	TRBJ1-4	TGTGCCAGCAGCTTGGAAGAGGAGGAAAAACTGTTTTTT	CASSLEEEEKLFF
TRBV24-1	many	.	TRBJ2-5	TGTGCCACCAGTGTCGGGGGTCTCCAAGAGACCCAGTACTTC	CATSVGGLQETQYF
TRBV4-3	many	TRBD1	TRBJ1-4	TGCGCCAGCAGCCCGGGGACAGCCGGCGATGCTAATGAAAAACTGTTTTTT	CASSPGTAGDANEKLFF
TRBV5-1	many	.	TRBJ2-1	TGCGCCAGCAGCTTGGCGTCTGGGGCTTACAATGAGCAGTTCTTC	CASSLASGAYNEQFF
TRBV12-3/TRBV12-4	many	.	TRBJ1-5	TGTGCCAGCAGTCCCCACTCCGGGGGGCAGCCCCAGCATTTT	CASSPHSGGQPQHF
TRBV2	few	TRBD1	TRBJ1-5	TGTGCCTTCTGTCCCCTCGGACAGGGGGGGCTTTCGGGCAATCAGCCCCAGCATTTT	CAFCPLGQGGLSGNQPQHF
TRBV5-1	many	TRBD1	TRBJ1-5	TGCGCCAGCAGCCCAGGGACAGGGGGGCCAAATCAGCCCCAGCATTTT	CASSPGTGGPNQPQHF
TRBV27	many	.	TRBJ2-2	TGTGCCAGCAGTTTACAACTCACCGGGGAGCTGTTTTTT	CASSLQLTGELFF
TRBV29-1	many	TRBD1	TRBJ2-1	TGCAGCGTTGGACAGGGGGGGTACAATGAGCAGTTCTTC	CSVGQGGYNEQFF
TRBV29-1	.	.	TRBJ2-3	TGCAGCGTTGAAGATGGAAGCTCGGATACGCAGTATTTT	CSVEDGSSDTQYF
TRBV25-1	many	TRBD2	TRBJ2-5	TGTGCCAGCAGTGACGGGACTAGCAGGGGGGAGACCCAGTACTTC	CASSDGTSRGETQYF
TRBV5-5	.	.	TRBJ1-1	TGTGCCAGCAGCTGGTCAGAAGGCGCTGAAGCTTTCTTT	CASSWSEGAEAFF
TRBV20-1	many	.	TRBJ1-1	TGCAGTGCTGTTCGTGCAGCAATGAACACTGAAGCTTTCTTT	CSAVRAAMNTEAFF
TRBV5-1	many	TRBD1	TRBJ2-1	TGCGCCAGCAGCTTGGAGCAGGGGGCCAATGAGCAGTTCTTC	CASSLEQGANEQFF
TRBV5-1	many	.	TRBJ1-6	TGCGCCAGCAGCCAAACAGGGAACTCCTATAATTCACCCCTCCACTTT	CASSQTGNSYNSPLHF
TRBV28	many	TRBD1	TRBJ2-7	TGTGCCAGCAGTTCCCCCGGACAGGGGGCGCAGGAGCAGTACTTC	CASSSPGQGAQEQYF
TRBV7-2	once	.	TRBJ1-4	TGTGCCAGCAGCTCCCCGGACAGAGGGAATGAAAAACTGTTTTTT	CASSSPDRGNEKLFF
TRBV5-6	few	TRBD1	TRBJ1-1	TGTGCCAGCAGGAGACAGGGGTCCACTGAAGCTTTCTTT	CASRRQGSTEAFF
TRBV7-9	many	.	TRBJ1-1	TGTGCCAGCAGCTTAGAGCAGGGAGGATATGTGGGAGCTTTCTTT	CASSLEQGGYVGAFF
TRBV5-1	many	.	TRBJ2-7	TGCGCCAGCAGCTCATTGGGCGAGCAGTACTTC	CASSSLGEQYF
TRBV5-4	.	TRBD2	TRBJ2-1	TGTGCCAGCAGCTTGTGGGCTAGCGGGGTGGGGGAGCAGTTCTTC	CASSLWASGVGEQFF
TRBV19	few	.	TRBJ1-1	TGTGCCAGTAGTCCCGGACCCGCAAAGAGGACTGAAGCTTTCTTT	CASSPGPAKRTEAFF
TRBV12-3/TRBV12-4	.	.	TRBJ2-7	TGTGCCAGCATCCCCGGGCCCGGGGGCGAGCAGTACTTC	CASIPGPGGEQYF
TRBV4-2	many	.	TRBJ2-7	TGTGCCAGCAGCCAAGGGGACAATCTAGGGGAGCAGTACTTC	CASSQGDNLGEQYF
TRBV20-1	many	.	TRBJ1-4	TGCAGTGCAGGGGATCATGAAAAACTGTTTTTT	CSAGDHEKLFF
TRBV6-2/TRBV6-3	many	TRBD1	TRBJ1-1	TGTGCCAGCAGTTACTCGAGGTTTTTACAGGGGGTGGGAATGAACACTGAAGCTTTCTTT	CASSYSRFLQGVGMNTEAFF
TRBV12-3/TRBV12-4	many	.	TRBJ1-1	TGTGCCAGCACCCAGAGCACTGAAGCTTTCTTT	CASTQSTEAFF
TRBV9	many	.	TRBJ1-6	TGTGCCAGCAGCCTCGACCAGAATTCACCCCTCCACTTT	CASSLDQNSPLHF
TRBV6-2/TRBV6-3	many	.	TRBJ2-3	TGTGCCAGCAGTTACTCGAGGGGTGGCGAAGATACGCAGTATTTT	CASSYSRGGEDTQYF
TRBV7-3	many	.	TRBJ1-2	TGTGCCAGCAGCTTGGGGGGGCCCTATGGCTACACCTTC	CASSLGGPYGYTF